Each of the 22 T cell receptor beta chains below was sequenced from the same sample in a study of T-cell memory formation after mild COVID-19. TCRdb fed the 5' RACE reads into MiXCR, producing one record per CDR3 protein. The sample has 92,000 or so distinct CDR3 sequences, roughly 16% seen once. The sample comprised PBMCs or a T cell subset sorted from them (not recorded which). The origin of the receptors is a man aged 18 to 29 who had mild COVID-19 (a few samples of this study predate the infection). Cell type and time point are not known.

The chain links TRBV6-2 or TRBV6-3 to TRBJ1-5; the match to TRBD1 covers 7 bases. The junction had 7 bases not matched to a gene; V was cut back by 3 bases and J by 5 bases. CDR1 and CDR2 (germline): MNHEY, SVGEGT. The CDR3 is made up of 15 amino acids. CDR3 DNA sequence: TGTGCCAGCAGTTATTCCAGGGGGTCGTATCAGCCCCAGCATTTT. Protein product: CASSYSRGSYQPQHF.

The table lists this clonotype with a few counts. The rearrangement uses TRBV29-1 and TRBJ1-3, with D unclear. Germline CDR1 reads SQVTM; CDR2 reads ANQGSEA. The V gene lost 3 bases and the J gene lost 4 bases, with 10 bases spanning the gap. The CDR3 is 13 amino acids. CDR3 sequence: CSVDSGAGNTIYF. The CDR3 bases are TGCAGCGTTGATTCCGGCGCCGGAAACACCATATATTTT. The variable domain in full, with the rest retrieved from reference TRBV29-1 and TRBJ1-3, is SAVISQKPSRDICQRGTSLTIQCQVDSQVTMMFWYRQQPGQSLTLIATANQGSEATYESGFVIDKFPISRPNLTFSTLTVSNMSPEDSSIYLCSVDSGAGNTIYFGEGSWLTVV.

The rearrangement links TRBV4-1 to TRBJ2-7; possible D gene TRBD1, 6 bases. The CDR3 is 15 residues long. Germline V gene data show CDR1 as MGHRA and CDR2 as YSYEKL. Trimming removed 2 bases from V and 2 bases from J, with 13 bases in between. The CDR3: CASSQSWGQAYEQYV. The CDR3 region has the DNA TGCGCCAGCAGCCAAAGTTGGGGGCAGGCCTACGAGCAGTACGTC.

This chain links TRBV12-5 with TRBJ2-7; a possible D gene is TRBD1 (5 bases). This CDR3 has 13 residues. Germline loops: CDR1 LGHNT, CDR2 FRNRAP. Trimming shortened V by 4 bases and J by 3 bases, and 10 bases separated the two germline ends. CDR3 coding DNA: TGTGCTAGTGGTTCCAGGGCTGGCTACGAGCAGTACTTC. Protein sequence: CASGSRAGYEQYF. Looking up the rest from reference TRBV12-5 and TRBJ2-7 gives the full variable domain: DARVTQTPRHKVTEMGQEVTMRCQPILGHNTVFWYRQTMMQGLELLAYFRNRAPLDDSGMPKDRFSAEMPDATLATLKIQPSEPRDSAVYFCASGSRAGYEQYFGPGTRLTVT.

The chain recombines TRBV7-9 with TRBJ2-7; the D is unclear. The CDR3 consists of 15 residues. In germline, CDR1 is SEHNR, CDR2 FQNEAQ (reference sequence). Trimming left V 5 bases short and J 1 base short, with 15 bases between. The CDR3 protein is CASSQSLTGSYEQYF. As DNA, the CDR3 is TGTGCCAGCAGCCAGAGCCTGACGGGTTCCTACGAGCAGTACTTC.

This clonotype was counted only a few times. The chain employs TRBV6-2 or TRBV6-3 and TRBJ2-1, with 7 bases fitting TRBD1. This CDR3 has 22 amino acids. V gave up 6 bases and J gave up 2 bases; unmatched junction bases: 28. Germline V gene sequence: CDR1 MNHEY, CDR2 SVGEGT. The CDR3 loop reads CASRPLRSHRTGAGWTYNEQFF. The DNA of the CDR3 is TGTGCCAGCAGACCCCTCCGGTCCCACCGCACAGGGGCGGGTTGGACCTACAATGAGCAGTTCTTC.

This clonotype was picked up a small number of times. The chain uses TRBV7-2 and TRBJ2-5, with no clear D. Germline CDR1 is SGHTA and CDR2 is FQGNSA. This CDR3 contains 16 residues. V was pared by 4 bases and J by 3 bases, with 18 bases between. In nucleotides, the CDR3 is TGTGCCAGCAGCTCCCCCCCGGACGCCTTGGAAGAGACCCAGTACTTC. Translation gives CASSSPPDALEETQYF.

This clonotype was counted a few times. V and J are TRBV7-3 and TRBJ1-1; D is ambiguous. V was pared by 1 base and J by 3 bases, with 6 bases between. This CDR3 spans 13 amino acids. The germline CDR1 and CDR2 sequences are SGHTA and FQGTGA. Here the CDR3 DNA reads TGTGCCAGCAGCTTAAACAGTGACACTGAAGCTTTCTTT. It encodes CASSLNSDTEAFF.

V is TRBV12-3 or TRBV12-4 and J is TRBJ1-1, with D possibly being TRBD1 (5 bases). The CDR3 length is 12 residues. Trimming removed 5 bases at V and 11 bases at J, with 15 bases between. CDR3 protein: CASSNNRMLAFF. In DNA, the CDR3 is TGTGCCAGCAGTAACAACAGGATGTTGGCTTTCTTT.

The CDR3 loop is CASSGAPGTGNYEQYF. CDR3 DNA: TGTGCCAGCAGCGGGGCCCCCGGGACAGGGAACTACGAGCAGTACTTC. The chain joins TRBV9 to TRBJ2-7; 9 positions match TRBD1. CDR3 length: 16 residues. The germline gives CDR1 SGDLS, CDR2 YYNGEE. Unmatched junction bases numbered 10, after V lost 3 bases and J lost 3 bases.

The chain combines TRBV20-1 with TRBJ1-2, with 7 bases matching TRBD1. The CDR3 runs 13 residues. CDR1 and CDR2 (germline): DFQATT, SNEGSKA (reference sequence). V was clipped by 2 bases and J by 3 bases; unmatched bases: 3. As DNA, the CDR3 is TGCAGTGCTAGATCAGGGACAGACTATGGCTACACCTTC. Protein product: CSARSGTDYGYTF.

This clonotype was found many times. The J gene is TRBJ1-1, the V gene TRBV7-9; 9 nucleotides match TRBD1. The CDR3 sequence is 13 residues long. The germline V gene encodes CDR1 SEHNR and CDR2 FQNEAQ (reference sequence). Germline trimming cut 6 bases from V and 3 bases from J; bases unmatched to any gene: 2. Written as DNA, the CDR3 is TGTGCCAGCAGACAGGGGGCCGACACTGAAGCTTTCTTT. Translating gives CASRQGADTEAFF. Supplemented by reference TRBV7-9 and TRBJ1-1, the full variable domain reads DTGVSQNPRHKITKRGQNVTFRCDPISEHNRLYWYRQTLGQGPEFLTYFQNEAQLEKSRLLSDRFSAERPKGSFSTLEIQRTEQGDSAMYLCASRQGADTEAFFGQGTRLTVV.

There are a few counts of this clonotype. V is TRBV27 and J is TRBJ2-7, with 8 bases lining up with TRBD2. CDR1 and CDR2 from the germline V gene are MNHEY and SMNVEV (reference sequence). The CDR3 sequence is 15 residues long. Trimming cost V 2 bases and J 2 bases; bases outside gene matches: 5. CDR3 sequence (DNA): TGTGCCAGCAGTTTAGCGGTAGCGGGGCCCTACGAGCAGTACTTC. Encoded protein: CASSLAVAGPYEQYF.

In its sample, this clonotype was seen many times. The gene calls are TRBV29-1 and TRBJ1-2, with TRBD1 matching 12 bases. The CDR3 contains 14 residues. J was trimmed by 4 bases and V by 6 bases; bases with no gene match: 6. Germline CDR1 reads SQVTM; CDR2 reads ANQGSEA. CDR3 nucleotides: TGCAGCGTCACCGGGACAGGGGGCTCCTATGGCTACACCTTC. It codes for CSVTGTGGSYGYTF. The full variable domain, completed using reference TRBV29-1 and TRBJ1-2, is SAVISQKPSRDICQRGTSLTIQCQVDSQVTMMFWYRQQPGQSLTLIATANQGSEATYESGFVIDKFPISRPNLTFSTLTVSNMSPEDSSIYLCSVTGTGGSYGYTFGSGTRLTVV.

This clonotype appeared many times. The chain recombines TRBV7-9 with TRBJ2-1; D assignment may be TRBD1 or TRBD2 (5 bases each). Trimming left V 9 bases short and J 2 bases short, with 11 bases between. This CDR3 is 13 amino acids long. The germline V gene encodes CDR1 SEHNR and CDR2 FQNEAQ (reference sequence). The CDR3 here is CASGDGPYNEQFF. CDR3 DNA sequence: TGTGCCAGTGGGGACGGTCCCTACAATGAGCAGTTCTTC.

This clonotype has more than one count but fewer than ten. The J gene is TRBJ2-7, the V gene TRBV3-2; TRBD1 is the table's D call and was not checked against the DNA. TRBV3-2 is annotated as a pseudogene. The CDR3 loop spans 14 amino acids. DNA for the CDR3: TGTGCCAGCAGCGCGCGACAAAAGACAGGGCAGCAGTACGTC. Translation: CASSARQKTGQQYV.

The chain has TRBV19 and TRBJ1-2, with D unclear. This CDR3 has 11 residues. CDR1 and CDR2 from the germline V gene are LNHDA and SQIVND (reference sequence). V was shortened by 3 bases and J by 6 bases, with 5 bases between the two germline ends. The DNA for the CDR3 is TGTGCCAGTAGTATTGCGAATGGCTACACCTTC. It specifies CASSIANGYTF. Complete variable domain (other parts from reference TRBV19 and TRBJ1-2): DGGITQSPKYLFRKEGQNVTLSCEQNLNHDAMYWYRQDPGQGLRLIYYSQIVNDFQKGDIAEGYSVSREKKESFPLTVTSAQKNPTAFYLCASSIANGYTFGSGTRLTVV.

This rearrangement joins TRBV4-1 to TRBJ1-1, with TRBD1 as a possible D gene (6 bases). Germline V CDR1 and CDR2: MGHRA, YSYEKL. This CDR3 contains 14 residues. The germline V and J ends were trimmed by 5 bases and 6 bases, with 16 bases remaining between them. DNA for the CDR3: TGCGCCAGCAGCACTCCGGGACATGGATCTGAAGCTTTCTTT. Translating it yields CASSTPGHGSEAFF.

Within the sample, this clonotype is medium-sized (0.01 to 0.1%). V is TRBV6-2 or TRBV6-3 and J is TRBJ2-1, with D tentatively TRBD1 or TRBD2 (6 bases each). Trimming took 4 bases from V and 9 from J, leaving 10 bases between them. This CDR3 comprises 12 residues. Germline values: CDR1 MNHEY, CDR2 SVGEGT. This CDR3 reads CASSLWGAEQFF. CDR3 bases: TGTGCCAGCAGTTTATGGGGGGCTGAGCAGTTCTTC.

The rearrangement joins TRBV9 to TRBJ2-7; D call uncertain. This CDR3 has 10 residues. Germline CDR1 SGDLS, CDR2 YYNGEE. V was clipped by 1 base and J by 6 bases, with 2 bases between them. CDR3 DNA sequence: TGTGCCAGCAGCGTAAGCGAGCAGTACGTC. It codes for CASSVSEQYV.

The chain combines TRBV7-9 with TRBJ2-2; D is unresolved. Trimming removed 9 bases from V and 7 bases from J, with 9 bases in between. CDR3 size: 11 residues. Germline CDR1 and CDR2: SEHNR and FQNEAQ (reference sequence). The CDR3, as DNA: TGTGCCAGGGAAGGGCGCGGGGAGCTGTTTTTT. It is translated as CAREGRGELFF.

This rearrangement joins TRBV6-5 to TRBJ1-2; D is possibly TRBD1 (5 bases). The CDR3 extends over 14 amino acids. The germline CDR1 and CDR2 sequences are MNHEY and SVGAGI. Trimming removed 2 bases from V and 3 bases from J, with 10 bases in between. The CDR3 DNA is TGTGCCAGCAGTTACGTGGGGGATCACTATGGCTACACCTTC. This gives the protein CASSYVGDHYGYTF.